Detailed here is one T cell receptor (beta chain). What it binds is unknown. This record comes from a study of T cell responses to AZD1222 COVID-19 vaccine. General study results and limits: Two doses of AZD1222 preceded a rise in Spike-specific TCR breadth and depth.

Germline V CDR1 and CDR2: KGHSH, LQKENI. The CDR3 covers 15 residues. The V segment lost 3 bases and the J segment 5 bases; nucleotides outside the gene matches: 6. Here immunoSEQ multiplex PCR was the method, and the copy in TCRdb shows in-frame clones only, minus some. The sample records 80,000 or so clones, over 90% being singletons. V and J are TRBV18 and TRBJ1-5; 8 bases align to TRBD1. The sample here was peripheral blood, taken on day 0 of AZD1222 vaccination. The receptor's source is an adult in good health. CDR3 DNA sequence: TGTGCCAGCTCACCTTCCCCAGGGGGCGATCAGCCCCAGCATTTT. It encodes CASSPSPGGDQPQHF.